Here is one T cell receptor beta chain with its context. Its antigen is not identified. In this CDR3 the conserved last residue, phenylalanine or tryptophan, is missing, so a read error is likely. The DNA is omitted, as the CDR3 cannot be located on it reliably, and the CDR3 follows TCRdb's listing. Including both end residues, the CDR3 is 8 amino acids long. Germline-derived CDR1 and CDR2 are MNHEY and SMNVEV (reference sequence). This entry belongs to a study of a mutant IDH1 vaccine in newly diagnosed glioma. Noted time point: week 47, end of study. It was 300 ug of mutant IDH1 20-mer peptide that made up each vaccine dose, given with topical imiquimod. The data were produced by immunoSEQ multiplex PCR, yet TCRdb's version contains in-frame clones alone and is incomplete. The sample records more than 30,000 clones, roughly 84% being singletons.

The sequence came from a man aged 25-45 years with glioma. The sequencing used PBMCs, collected from a glioma patient whose treatment included an IDH1 peptide vaccine. The chain carries TRBV27 and TRBJ2-7. The CDR3 here is CASSFDPS.